The rows below give T cell receptor beta chains drawn from one sample of a study of blood T cell repertoires in COVID-19. TCRdb keeps only in-frame clones here, not all; method: immunoSEQ multiplex PCR. The table shows 110,000 to 150,000 clones, with about four fifths occurring only once. The sample taken for sequencing was peripheral blood. All receptors come from a woman of 80 years or more with acute or convalescent COVID-19. Both conserved end residues are part of each CDR3. Each record gives: J gene, CDR3 length, clone size, D gene, V gene, CDR3 DNA, CDR3 protein. D genes are given only for firm matches. The size entry is marked missing in some rows and otherwise reads once, few, many or a size class.

j_call: TRBJ2-2
cdr3_length: 16
clone_size: .
d_call: TRBD1
v_call: TRBV5-1
cdr3_nt: TGCGCCAGCAGCTTGGCCGGGACAGTGAACACCGGGGAGCTGTTTTTT
cdr3_aa: CASSLAGTVNTGELFF

j_call: TRBJ1-2
cdr3_length: 15
clone_size: once
d_call: TRBD1
v_call: TRBV19
cdr3_nt: TGTGCCAGTAGTTATCTCGGGACAGGGGGGTATGGCTACACCTTC
cdr3_aa: CASSYLGTGGYGYTF

j_call: TRBJ1-6
cdr3_length: 15
clone_size: .
d_call: TRBD1
v_call: TRBV9
cdr3_nt: TGTGCCAGCAGCGTCACCGGGACAGCTAATTCACCCCTCCACTTT
cdr3_aa: CASSVTGTANSPLHF

j_call: TRBJ1-1
cdr3_length: 15
clone_size: few
d_call: .
v_call: TRBV4-1
cdr3_nt: TGCGCCAGCAGCCGACTACAACAGGGAAGCTCTGAAGCTTTCTTT
cdr3_aa: CASSRLQQGSSEAFF

j_call: TRBJ2-3
cdr3_length: 11
clone_size: .
d_call: .
v_call: TRBV20-1
cdr3_nt: TGCAGTGCGGTTGGAGCAGATACGCAGTATTTT
cdr3_aa: CSAVGADTQYF

j_call: TRBJ1-5
cdr3_length: 16
clone_size: .
d_call: TRBD1
v_call: TRBV19
cdr3_nt: TGTGCCAGTAGTTCCATGGACAGGGGCTTCAATCAGCCCCAGCATTTT
cdr3_aa: CASSSMDRGFNQPQHF

j_call: TRBJ2-2
cdr3_length: 16
clone_size: once
d_call: .
v_call: TRBV7-2
cdr3_nt: TGTGCCAGCAGCTTAGCAACGGGGGCGAACACCGGGGAGCTGTTTTTT
cdr3_aa: CASSLATGANTGELFF

j_call: TRBJ2-5
cdr3_length: 12
clone_size: .
d_call: .
v_call: TRBV7-2
cdr3_nt: TGTGCCAGCAGCTTAGTAGAGGAGACCCAGTACTTC
cdr3_aa: CASSLVEETQYF

j_call: TRBJ2-1
cdr3_length: 14
clone_size: .
d_call: TRBD1
v_call: TRBV7-9
cdr3_nt: TGTGCCAGCAGCTACCAACAGGGGGAGAATGAGCAGTTCTTC
cdr3_aa: CASSYQQGENEQFF

j_call: TRBJ1-2
cdr3_length: 15
clone_size: once
d_call: .
v_call: TRBV9
cdr3_nt: TGTGCCAGCAGCGTAGGGGAAGGGGCTTGGGATGGCTACACCTTC
cdr3_aa: CASSVGEGAWDGYTF

j_call: TRBJ1-1
cdr3_length: 13
clone_size: .
d_call: TRBD1
v_call: TRBV12-3/TRBV12-4
cdr3_nt: TGTGCCAGCAGACGACAGGGCAACACTGAAGCTTTCTTT
cdr3_aa: CASRRQGNTEAFF

j_call: TRBJ1-6
cdr3_length: 15
clone_size: .
d_call: TRBD1
v_call: TRBV2
cdr3_nt: TGTGCCAGCAGTGTAGGGGGCGCCCCCCTTTCACCCCTCCACTTT
cdr3_aa: CASSVGGAPLSPLHF

j_call: TRBJ2-5
cdr3_length: 14
clone_size: few
d_call: TRBD1
v_call: TRBV5-5
cdr3_nt: TGTGCCAGCAGTAACAGGGGGCGAGGAGAGACCCAGTACTTC
cdr3_aa: CASSNRGRGETQYF

j_call: TRBJ1-1
cdr3_length: 15
clone_size: few
d_call: .
v_call: TRBV19
cdr3_nt: TGTGCCAGTATAAGGTCGGCAGGGCAGAACACTGAAGCTTTCTTT
cdr3_aa: CASIRSAGQNTEAFF

j_call: TRBJ2-7
cdr3_length: 13
clone_size: .
d_call: TRBD1
v_call: TRBV6-5
cdr3_nt: TGTGCCAGCAGTTACTCAGGACAGGACCAACAGTACTTC
cdr3_aa: CASSYSGQDQQYF

j_call: TRBJ2-2
cdr3_length: 18
clone_size: .
d_call: TRBD2
v_call: TRBV7-8
cdr3_nt: TGTGCCAGCAGCTTTGTTGGGACTAGCGGGGTGAACACCGGGGAGCTGTTTTTT
cdr3_aa: CASSFVGTSGVNTGELFF

j_call: TRBJ1-2
cdr3_length: 11
clone_size: once
d_call: .
v_call: TRBV6-5
cdr3_nt: TGTGCCAGCAGTTACAGGGGTGGCTACACCTTC
cdr3_aa: CASSYRGGYTF

j_call: TRBJ1-2
cdr3_length: 15
clone_size: .
d_call: .
v_call: TRBV7-8
cdr3_nt: TGTGCCAGCAGCTTAGCGCGGGTTAGGAGCTATGGCTACACCTTC
cdr3_aa: CASSLARVRSYGYTF

j_call: TRBJ1-5
cdr3_length: 15
clone_size: once
d_call: .
v_call: TRBV7-8
cdr3_nt: TGTGCCAGCAGCTTTCTGACAGGAAGCAATCAGCCCCAGCATTTT
cdr3_aa: CASSFLTGSNQPQHF

j_call: TRBJ1-1
cdr3_length: 16
clone_size: .
d_call: TRBD1
v_call: TRBV10-3
cdr3_nt: TGTGCCATCATGCCCGGGACAGGGAATCAATGGGCGGGAGCTTTCTTT
cdr3_aa: CAIMPGTGNQWAGAFF

j_call: TRBJ1-1
cdr3_length: 14
clone_size: .
d_call: TRBD1
v_call: TRBV27
cdr3_nt: TGTGCCAGCAGCTCGACAGGGGGGAACACTGAAGCTTTCTTT
cdr3_aa: CASSSTGGNTEAFF

j_call: TRBJ1-4
cdr3_length: 15
clone_size: .
d_call: TRBD1
v_call: TRBV9
cdr3_nt: TGTGCCAGCAGCAGCCGACAGGGAGCGAATGAAAAACTGTTTTTT
cdr3_aa: CASSSRQGANEKLFF

j_call: TRBJ2-1
cdr3_length: 14
clone_size: once
d_call: .
v_call: TRBV2
cdr3_nt: TGTGCCACTTTTCAGGGTAATCGAAACAATGAGCAGTTCTTC
cdr3_aa: CATFQGNRNNEQFF

j_call: TRBJ2-3
cdr3_length: 15
clone_size: .
d_call: TRBD1
v_call: TRBV28
cdr3_nt: TGTGCCAGCAGTAACACAGGGGTCGGAACAGATACGCAGTATTTT
cdr3_aa: CASSNTGVGTDTQYF

j_call: TRBJ1-1
cdr3_length: 13
clone_size: few
d_call: .
v_call: TRBV19
cdr3_nt: TGTGCCAGTATGATGACAGTCAGCACTGAAGCTTTCTTT
cdr3_aa: CASMMTVSTEAFF

j_call: TRBJ2-3
cdr3_length: 16
clone_size: .
d_call: .
v_call: TRBV5-1
cdr3_nt: TGCGCCAGCAGCTTGGGTCAGGGAAGGAGCACAGATACGCAGTATTTT
cdr3_aa: CASSLGQGRSTDTQYF

j_call: TRBJ1-1
cdr3_length: 14
clone_size: .
d_call: .
v_call: TRBV5-6
cdr3_nt: TGTGCCAGCAGTGACTATCGGGAGGACACTGAAGCTTTCTTT
cdr3_aa: CASSDYREDTEAFF

j_call: TRBJ2-2
cdr3_length: 18
clone_size: .
d_call: .
v_call: TRBV5-1
cdr3_nt: TGCGCCAGCAGCTTGGCCTGGAGGAGCCAAGCGAACACCGGGGAGCTGTTTTTT
cdr3_aa: CASSLAWRSQANTGELFF

j_call: TRBJ1-3
cdr3_length: 13
clone_size: .
d_call: .
v_call: TRBV7-2
cdr3_nt: TGTGCCAGCAGCTTTAATTCTGGAAACACCATATATTTT
cdr3_aa: CASSFNSGNTIYF

j_call: TRBJ1-5
cdr3_length: 11
clone_size: .
d_call: .
v_call: TRBV29-1
cdr3_nt: TGCAGCGCCGGGGGGAATCAGCCCCAGCATTTT
cdr3_aa: CSAGGNQPQHF

j_call: TRBJ1-4
cdr3_length: 15
clone_size: .
d_call: .
v_call: TRBV12-5
cdr3_nt: TGTGCTAGTGGTTTTAAGGGGGATGGGGATGAAAAACTGTTTTTT
cdr3_aa: CASGFKGDGDEKLFF

j_call: TRBJ2-1
cdr3_length: 16
clone_size: .
d_call: TRBD2
v_call: TRBV4-1
cdr3_nt: TGCGCCAGCAGCCCCAACAGCGGGGGGGCTGTGTATGAGCAGTTCTTC
cdr3_aa: CASSPNSGGAVYEQFF